The sequence of this T cell receptor beta chain was determined in a study of blood T cell repertoires in COVID-19. Overall study: Material from acute and convalescent COVID-19 was sourced from the United States, Italy and Spain. T cells, B-cell-depleted T cells, or PBMCs supplied cDNA or gDNA.

Study processing details: Estimates of nucleated cell counts were drawn from the amplification of reference gene primers. Assay used: immunoSEQ multiplex PCR; TCRdb lists only in-frame clones, some missing. The V and J calls and clone size come from that table; D and trimming were worked out from the DNA. Counted here are 200,000 to 250,000 clones, less than 85% occurring once; the ten biggest clones make up 5.5% to 8.5%. The sequence was collected from a woman in her seventies with acute or convalescent COVID-19. Material for sequencing was peripheral blood.

This chain's CDR3 is CASSEVAGGPDTQYF. The CDR3 nucleotides read TGCGCCAGCAGTGAAGTAGCGGGGGGGCCAGATACGCAGTATTTT. This chain links TRBV10-1 with TRBJ2-3, with 11 bases matching TRBD2. Germline V lookup: CDR1 WNHNN, CDR2 SYGVQD (reference sequence). The CDR3 totals 15 residues. Losses at the gene ends were 3 bases for V and 4 bases for J; bases not matched to a gene: 3.